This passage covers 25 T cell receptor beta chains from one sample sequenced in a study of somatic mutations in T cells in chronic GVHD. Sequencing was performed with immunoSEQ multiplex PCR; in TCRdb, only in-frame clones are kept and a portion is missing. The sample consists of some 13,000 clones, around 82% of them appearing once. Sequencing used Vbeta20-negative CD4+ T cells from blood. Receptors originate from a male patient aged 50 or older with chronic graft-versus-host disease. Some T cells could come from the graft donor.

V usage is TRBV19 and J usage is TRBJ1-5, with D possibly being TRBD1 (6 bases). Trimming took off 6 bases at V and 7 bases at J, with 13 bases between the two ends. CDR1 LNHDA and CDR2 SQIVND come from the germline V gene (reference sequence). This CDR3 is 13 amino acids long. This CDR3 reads CASSQGLEQPQHF. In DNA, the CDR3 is TGTGCCAGTAGCCAGGGGTTGGAGCAGCCCCAGCATTTT.

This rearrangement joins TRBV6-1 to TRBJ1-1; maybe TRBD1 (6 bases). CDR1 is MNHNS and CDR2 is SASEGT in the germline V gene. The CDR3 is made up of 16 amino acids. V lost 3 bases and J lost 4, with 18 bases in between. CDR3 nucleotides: TGTGCCAGCAGTGACCCGGGGGGGCTGGGAAGCACTGAAGCTTTCTTT. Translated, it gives CASSDPGGLGSTEAFF.

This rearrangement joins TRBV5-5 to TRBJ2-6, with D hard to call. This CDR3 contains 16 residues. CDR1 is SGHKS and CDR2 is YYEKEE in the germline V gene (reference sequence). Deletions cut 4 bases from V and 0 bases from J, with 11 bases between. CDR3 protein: CASSQTLSSGANVLTF. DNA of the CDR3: TGTGCCAGCAGCCAGACTCTTAGCTCTGGGGCCAACGTCCTGACTTTC.

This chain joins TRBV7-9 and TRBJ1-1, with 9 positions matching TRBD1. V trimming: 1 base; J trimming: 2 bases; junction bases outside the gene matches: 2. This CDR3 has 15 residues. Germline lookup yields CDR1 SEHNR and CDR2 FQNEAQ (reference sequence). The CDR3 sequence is CASSLGTGVNTEAFF. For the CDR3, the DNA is TGTGCCAGCAGCTTAGGGACAGGGGTAAACACTGAAGCTTTCTTT.

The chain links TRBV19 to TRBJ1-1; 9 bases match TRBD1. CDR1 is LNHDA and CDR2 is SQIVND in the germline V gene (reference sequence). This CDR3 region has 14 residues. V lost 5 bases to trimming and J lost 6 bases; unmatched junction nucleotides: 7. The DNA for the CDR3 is TGTGCCAGTAGTCTGGGACAGGGAAGCTCTGAAGCTTTCTTT. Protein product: CASSLGQGSSEAFF. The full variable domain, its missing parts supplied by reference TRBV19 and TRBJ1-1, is DGGITQSPKYLFRKEGQNVTLSCEQNLNHDAMYWYRQDPGQGLRLIYYSQIVNDFQKGDIAEGYSVSREKKESFPLTVTSAQKNPTAFYLCASSLGQGSSEAFFGQGTRLTVV.

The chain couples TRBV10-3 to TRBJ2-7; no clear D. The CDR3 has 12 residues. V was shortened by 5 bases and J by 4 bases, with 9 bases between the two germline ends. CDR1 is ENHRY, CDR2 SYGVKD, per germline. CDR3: CAISPTNYEQYF. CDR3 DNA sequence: TGTGCCATCAGTCCTACGAATTACGAGCAGTACTTC.

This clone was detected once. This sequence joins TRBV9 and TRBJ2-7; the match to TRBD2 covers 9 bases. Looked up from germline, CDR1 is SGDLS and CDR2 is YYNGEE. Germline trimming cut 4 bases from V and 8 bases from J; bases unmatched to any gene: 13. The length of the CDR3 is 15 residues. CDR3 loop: CASSPQTGTSIKQYF. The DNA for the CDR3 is TGTGCCAGCAGCCCCCAAACCGGGACTAGCATAAAGCAGTACTTC.

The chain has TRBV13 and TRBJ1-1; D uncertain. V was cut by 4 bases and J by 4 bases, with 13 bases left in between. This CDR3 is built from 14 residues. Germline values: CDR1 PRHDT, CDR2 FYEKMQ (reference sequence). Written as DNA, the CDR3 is TGTGCCAGCAGCTCATGGGCTATGGCCACTGAAGCTTTCTTT. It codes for CASSSWAMATEAFF. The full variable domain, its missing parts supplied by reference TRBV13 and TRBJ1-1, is AAGVIQSPRHLIKEKRETATLKCYPIPRHDTVYWYQQGPGQDPQFLISFYEKMQSDKGSIPDRFSAQQFSDYHSELNMSSLELGDSALYFCASSSWAMATEAFFGQGTRLTVV.

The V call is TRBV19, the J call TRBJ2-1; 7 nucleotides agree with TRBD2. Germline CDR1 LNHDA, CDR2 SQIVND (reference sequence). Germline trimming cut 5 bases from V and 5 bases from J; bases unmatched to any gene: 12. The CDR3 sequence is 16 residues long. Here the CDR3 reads CASSPPGRVIHNEQFF. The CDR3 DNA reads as TGTGCCAGTAGTCCACCGGGGAGGGTGATCCACAATGAGCAGTTCTTC.

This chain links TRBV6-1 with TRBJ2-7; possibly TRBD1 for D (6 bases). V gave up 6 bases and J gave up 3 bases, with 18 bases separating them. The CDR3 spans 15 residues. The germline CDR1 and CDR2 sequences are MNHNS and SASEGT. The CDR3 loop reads CASSAFGQRLYEQYF. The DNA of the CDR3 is TGTGCCAGCAGCGCTTTCGGACAGCGTCTCTACGAGCAGTACTTC.

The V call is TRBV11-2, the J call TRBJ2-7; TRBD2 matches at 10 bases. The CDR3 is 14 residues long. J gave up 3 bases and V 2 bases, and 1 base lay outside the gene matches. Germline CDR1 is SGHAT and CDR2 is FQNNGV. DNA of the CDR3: TGTGCCAGCAGCTTAACTAGCGGGATCTACGAGCAGTACTTC. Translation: CASSLTSGIYEQYF.

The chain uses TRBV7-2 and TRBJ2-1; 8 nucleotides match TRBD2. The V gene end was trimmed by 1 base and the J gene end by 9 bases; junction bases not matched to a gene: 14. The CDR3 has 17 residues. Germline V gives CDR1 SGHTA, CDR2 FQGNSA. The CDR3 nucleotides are TGTGCCAGCAGCTTAGGTGGGGCGGGTAGCGGGATAAGTGAGCAGTTCTTC. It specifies CASSLGGAGSGISEQFF.

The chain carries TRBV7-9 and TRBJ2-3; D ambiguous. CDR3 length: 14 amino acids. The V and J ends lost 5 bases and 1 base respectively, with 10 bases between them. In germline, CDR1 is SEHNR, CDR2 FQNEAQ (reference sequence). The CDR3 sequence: CASSPSRGTDTQYF. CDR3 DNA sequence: TGTGCCAGCAGCCCTTCCCGGGGCACAGATACGCAGTATTTT.

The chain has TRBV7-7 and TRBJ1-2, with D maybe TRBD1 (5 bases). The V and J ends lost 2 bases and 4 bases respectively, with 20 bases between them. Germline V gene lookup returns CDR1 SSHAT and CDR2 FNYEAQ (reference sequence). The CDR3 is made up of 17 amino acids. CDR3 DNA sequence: TGTGCCAGCAGCTTAAACCCCAAGGGAGGGGTAGTCTATGGCTACACCTTC. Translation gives CASSLNPKGGVVYGYTF.

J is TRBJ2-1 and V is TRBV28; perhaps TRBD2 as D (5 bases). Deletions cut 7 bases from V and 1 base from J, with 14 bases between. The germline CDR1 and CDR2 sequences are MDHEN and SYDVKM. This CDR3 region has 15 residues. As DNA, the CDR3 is TGTGCCAGCATCCGAGGGTCCCAATCCTACAATGAGCAGTTCTTC. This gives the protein CASIRGSQSYNEQFF.

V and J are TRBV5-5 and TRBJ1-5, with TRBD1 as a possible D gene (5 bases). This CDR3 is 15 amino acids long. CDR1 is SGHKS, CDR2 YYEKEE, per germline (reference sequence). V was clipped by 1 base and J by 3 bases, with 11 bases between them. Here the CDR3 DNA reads TGTGCCAGCAGCTTGTGGGGGGAAGACAATCAGCCCCAGCATTTT. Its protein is CASSLWGEDNQPQHF.

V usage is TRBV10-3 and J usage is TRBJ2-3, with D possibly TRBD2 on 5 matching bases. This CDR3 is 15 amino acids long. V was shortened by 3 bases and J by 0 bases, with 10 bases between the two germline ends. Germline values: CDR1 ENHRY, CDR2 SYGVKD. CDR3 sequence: CAISDGGSSTDTQYF. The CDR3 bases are TGTGCCATCAGTGATGGAGGTTCTAGCACAGATACGCAGTATTTT.

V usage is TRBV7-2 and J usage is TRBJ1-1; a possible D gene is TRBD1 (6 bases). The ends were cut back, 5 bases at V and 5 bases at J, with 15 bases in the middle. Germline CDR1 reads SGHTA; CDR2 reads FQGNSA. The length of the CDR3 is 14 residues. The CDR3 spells CASSPGGGLTEAFF. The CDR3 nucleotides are TGTGCCAGCAGCCCCGGCGGGGGGCTGACTGAAGCTTTCTTT.

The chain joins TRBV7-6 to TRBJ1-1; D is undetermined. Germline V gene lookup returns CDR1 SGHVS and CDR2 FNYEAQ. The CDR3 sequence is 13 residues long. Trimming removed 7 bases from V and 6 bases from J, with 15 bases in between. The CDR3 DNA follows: TGTGCCAGCACCGGCCCTCGAGAGGCTGAAGCTTTCTTT. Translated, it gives CASTGPREAEAFF.

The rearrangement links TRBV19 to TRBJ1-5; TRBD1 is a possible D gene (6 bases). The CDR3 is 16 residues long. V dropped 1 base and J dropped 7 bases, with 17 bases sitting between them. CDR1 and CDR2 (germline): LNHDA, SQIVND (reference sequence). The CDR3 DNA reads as TGTGCCAGTAGTATAGCTGCAGGGGCATGGCCCCAGCCCCAGCATTTT. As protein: CASSIAAGAWPQPQHF.

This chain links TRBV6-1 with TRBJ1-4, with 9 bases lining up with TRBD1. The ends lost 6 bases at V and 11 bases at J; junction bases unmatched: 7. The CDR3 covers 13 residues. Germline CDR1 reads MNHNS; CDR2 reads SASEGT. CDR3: CASSSGTGNKLFF. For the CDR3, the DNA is TGTGCCAGCAGCTCCGGGACAGGGAATAAACTGTTTTTT.

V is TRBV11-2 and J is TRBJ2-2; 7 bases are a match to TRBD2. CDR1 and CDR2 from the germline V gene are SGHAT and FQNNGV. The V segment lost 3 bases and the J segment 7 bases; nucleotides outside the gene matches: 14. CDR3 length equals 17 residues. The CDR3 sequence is CASSLDLIGGKGGELFF. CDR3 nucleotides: TGTGCCAGCAGCTTGGACCTTATCGGGGGGAAGGGCGGGGAGCTGTTTTTT. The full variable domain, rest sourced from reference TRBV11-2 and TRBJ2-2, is EAGVAQSPRYKIIEKRQSVAFWCNPISGHATLYWYQQILGQGPKLLIQFQNNGVVDDSQLPKDRFSAERLKGVDSTLKIQPAKLEDSAVYLCASSLDLIGGKGGELFFGEGSRLTVL.

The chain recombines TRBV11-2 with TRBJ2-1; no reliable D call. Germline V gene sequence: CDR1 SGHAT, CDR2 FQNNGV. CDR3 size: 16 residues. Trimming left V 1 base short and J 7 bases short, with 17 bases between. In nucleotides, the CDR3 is TGTGCCAGCAGCTTAGTAGCTGGCTTCCCATCAAATGAGCAGTTCTTC. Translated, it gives CASSLVAGFPSNEQFF.

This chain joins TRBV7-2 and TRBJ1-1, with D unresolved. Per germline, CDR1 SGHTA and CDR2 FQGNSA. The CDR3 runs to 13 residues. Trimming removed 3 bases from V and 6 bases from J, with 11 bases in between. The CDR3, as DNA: TGTGCCAGCAGCTTTCGCCCGGAGCCTGAAGCTTTCTTT. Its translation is CASSFRPEPEAFF. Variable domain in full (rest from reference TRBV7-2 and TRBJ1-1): GAGVSQSPSNKVTEKGKDVELRCDPISGHTALYWYRQSLGQGLEFLIYFQGNSAPDKSGLPSDRFSAERTGGSVSTLTIQRTQQEDSAVYLCASSFRPEPEAFFGQGTRLTVV.

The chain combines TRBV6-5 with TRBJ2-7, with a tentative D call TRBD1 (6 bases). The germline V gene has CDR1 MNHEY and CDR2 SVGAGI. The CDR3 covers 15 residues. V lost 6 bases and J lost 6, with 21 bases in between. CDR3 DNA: TGTGCCAGCAGCCCCAGGGGACAACTTCGGGCCGAGCAGTACTTC. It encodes CASSPRGQLRAEQYF.